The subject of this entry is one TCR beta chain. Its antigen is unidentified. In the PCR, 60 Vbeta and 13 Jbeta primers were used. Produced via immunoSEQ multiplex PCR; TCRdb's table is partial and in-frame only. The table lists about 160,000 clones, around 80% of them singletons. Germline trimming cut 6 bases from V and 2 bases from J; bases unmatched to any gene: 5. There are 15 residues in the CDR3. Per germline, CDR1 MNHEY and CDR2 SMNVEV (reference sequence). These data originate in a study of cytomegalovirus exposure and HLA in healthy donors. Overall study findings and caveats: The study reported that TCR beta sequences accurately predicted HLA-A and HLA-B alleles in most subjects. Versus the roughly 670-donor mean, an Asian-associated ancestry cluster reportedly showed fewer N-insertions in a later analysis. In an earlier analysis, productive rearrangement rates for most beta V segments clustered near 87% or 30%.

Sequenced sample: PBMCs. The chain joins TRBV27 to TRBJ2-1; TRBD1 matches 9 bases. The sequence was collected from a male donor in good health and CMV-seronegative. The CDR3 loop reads CASSPDRGAYNEQFF. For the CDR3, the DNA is TGTGCCAGCAGCCCGGACAGGGGTGCCTACAATGAGCAGTTCTTC.